This T cell receptor (beta chain) is from a study of shared clonotypes between healthy human individuals. The assay was carried out at the deep level. TCRdb keeps only in-frame clones here, not all; method: immunoSEQ multiplex PCR. The repertoire includes roughly 500,000 clones, 70% to 85% of them detected once, and 12% sits in the top ten. Deletions cut 1 base from V and 3 bases from J, with 13 bases between. Germline CDR1 MNHNS, CDR2 SASEGT. This CDR3 contains 15 residues. The sample was PBMCs. The V gene is TRBV6-1, the J gene TRBJ2-7, with D possibly being TRBD1 or TRBD2 (7 bases each). This sequence was found in a middle-aged woman in good health. Some clones in this sample may be carry-over from other donors' samples. Written as DNA, the CDR3 is TGTGCCAGCAGTGAAGGTCAGGGGGGGTTCTACGAGCAGTACTTC. It translates to CASSEGQGGFYEQYF.